There are many counts of the clone carrying this T cell receptor beta chain. What it binds is not known. Lactation, pregnancy, other autoimmune disease or uncontrolled infection led to exclusion of patients. The V end was cut by 0 bases, the J end by 7 bases, with 10 bases between. Germline lookup yields CDR1 DFQATT and CDR2 SNEGSKA (reference sequence). The CDR3 extends over 12 amino acids. It was RNA transcripts that yielded the amplified TCR beta CDR3 regions. The TCR CDR3 was amplified in a first-round RT-PCR using the HTBI primer set. TCRdb re-analysed the multiplex PCR reads in MiXCR, keeping a single row per CDR3 protein. The sample has 250,000 or so distinct CDR3 sequences, more than 12% seen once. This sample was included in a study of T cells in Graves' hyperthyroidism and ophthalmopathy. Findings of the study overall: Ophthalmopathy and stable hyperthyroidism were separated by a 13 V-J model.

The chain employs TRBV20-1 and TRBJ2-7; no clear D. The sequenced sample consisted of blood. The sequence was obtained from a woman aged 40 to 50 with Graves' hyperthyroidism that later progressed to Graves' ophthalmopathy. The CDR3 loop is CSAREVGWEQYF. Here the CDR3 DNA reads TGCAGTGCTAGAGAAGTGGGCTGGGAGCAGTACTTC.